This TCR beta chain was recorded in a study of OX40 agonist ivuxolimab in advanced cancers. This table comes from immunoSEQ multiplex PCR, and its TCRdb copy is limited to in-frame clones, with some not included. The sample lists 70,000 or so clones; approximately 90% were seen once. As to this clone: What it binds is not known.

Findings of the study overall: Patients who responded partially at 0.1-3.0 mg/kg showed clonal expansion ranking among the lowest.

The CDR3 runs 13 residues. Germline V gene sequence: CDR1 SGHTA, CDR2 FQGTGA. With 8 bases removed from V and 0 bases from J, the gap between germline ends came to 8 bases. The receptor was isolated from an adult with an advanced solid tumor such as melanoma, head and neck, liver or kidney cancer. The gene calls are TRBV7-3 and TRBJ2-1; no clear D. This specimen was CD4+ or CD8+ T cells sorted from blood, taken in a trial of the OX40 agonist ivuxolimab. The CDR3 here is CASGFSSYNEQFF. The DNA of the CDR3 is TGTGCCAGCGGGTTCAGCTCCTACAATGAGCAGTTCTTC.